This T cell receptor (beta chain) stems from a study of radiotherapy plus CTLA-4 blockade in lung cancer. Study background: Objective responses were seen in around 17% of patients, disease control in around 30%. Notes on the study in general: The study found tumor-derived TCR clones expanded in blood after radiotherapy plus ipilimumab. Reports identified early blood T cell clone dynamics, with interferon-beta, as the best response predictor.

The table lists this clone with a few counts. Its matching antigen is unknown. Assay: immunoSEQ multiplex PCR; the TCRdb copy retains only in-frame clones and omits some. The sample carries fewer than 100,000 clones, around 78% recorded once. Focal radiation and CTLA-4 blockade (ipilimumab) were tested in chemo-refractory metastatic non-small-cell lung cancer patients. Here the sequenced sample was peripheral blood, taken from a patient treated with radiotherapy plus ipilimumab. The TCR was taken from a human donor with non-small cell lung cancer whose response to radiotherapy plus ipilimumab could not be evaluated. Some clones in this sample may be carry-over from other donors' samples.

The CDR3 loop is CSVAQGVGAGELFF. CDR3 DNA: TGCAGCGTGGCACAGGGGGTCGGGGCCGGGGAGCTGTTTTTT. V usage is TRBV29-1 and J usage is TRBJ2-2; TRBD1 matches 8 bases. The CDR3 length is 14 residues. The germline V gene has CDR1 SQVTM and CDR2 ANQGSEA. V lost 6 bases to trimming and J lost 6 bases; unmatched junction nucleotides: 9.